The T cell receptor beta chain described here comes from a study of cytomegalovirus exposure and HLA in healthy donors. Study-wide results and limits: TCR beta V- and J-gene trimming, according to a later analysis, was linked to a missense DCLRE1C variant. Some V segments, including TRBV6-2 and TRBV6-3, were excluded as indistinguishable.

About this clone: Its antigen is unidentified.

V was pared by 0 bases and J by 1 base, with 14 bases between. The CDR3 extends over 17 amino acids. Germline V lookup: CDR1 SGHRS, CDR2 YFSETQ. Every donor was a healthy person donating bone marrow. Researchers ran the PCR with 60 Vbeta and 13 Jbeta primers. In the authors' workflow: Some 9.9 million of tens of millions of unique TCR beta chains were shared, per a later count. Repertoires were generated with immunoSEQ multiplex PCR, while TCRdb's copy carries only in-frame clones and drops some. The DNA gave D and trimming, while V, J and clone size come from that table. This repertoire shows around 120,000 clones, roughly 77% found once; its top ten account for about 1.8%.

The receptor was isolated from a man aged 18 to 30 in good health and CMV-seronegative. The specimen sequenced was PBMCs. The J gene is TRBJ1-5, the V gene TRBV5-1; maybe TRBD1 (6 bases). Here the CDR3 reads CASSLGPQGSSNQPQHF. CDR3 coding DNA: TGCGCCAGCAGCTTGGGACCACAGGGATCAAGCAATCAGCCCCAGCATTTT.